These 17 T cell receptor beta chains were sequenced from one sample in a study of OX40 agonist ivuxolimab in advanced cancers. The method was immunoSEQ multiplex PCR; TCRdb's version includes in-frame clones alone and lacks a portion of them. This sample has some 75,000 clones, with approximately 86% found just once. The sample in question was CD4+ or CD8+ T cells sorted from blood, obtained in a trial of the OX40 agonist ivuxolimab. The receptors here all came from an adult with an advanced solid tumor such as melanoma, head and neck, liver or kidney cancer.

The CDR3 sequence is CASSSLSGPHQGPGNTIYF. CDR3 in DNA: TGTGCCAGCAGCTCATTGTCAGGACCTCACCAGGGGCCTGGAAACACCATATATTTT. The chain couples TRBV7-9 to TRBJ1-3, with a possible D match to TRBD1 (6 bases). CDR3 length equals 19 residues. The ends were cut back, 4 bases at V and 2 bases at J, with 24 bases in the middle. The V gene's germline CDR1 is SEHNR and CDR2 FQNEAQ (reference sequence).

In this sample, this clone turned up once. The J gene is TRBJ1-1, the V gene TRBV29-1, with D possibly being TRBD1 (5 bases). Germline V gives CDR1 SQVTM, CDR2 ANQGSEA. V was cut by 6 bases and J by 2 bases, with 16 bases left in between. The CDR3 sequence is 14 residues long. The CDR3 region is CSVTGYLPNTEAFF. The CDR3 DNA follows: TGCAGCGTCACAGGCTATCTGCCTAACACTGAAGCTTTCTTT.

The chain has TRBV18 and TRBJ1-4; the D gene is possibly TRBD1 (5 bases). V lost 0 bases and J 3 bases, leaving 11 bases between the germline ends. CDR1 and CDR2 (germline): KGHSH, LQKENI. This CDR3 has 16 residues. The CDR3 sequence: CASSPPGGAANEKLFF. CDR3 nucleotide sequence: TGTGCCAGCTCACCACCTGGGGGAGCGGCTAATGAAAAACTGTTTTTT.

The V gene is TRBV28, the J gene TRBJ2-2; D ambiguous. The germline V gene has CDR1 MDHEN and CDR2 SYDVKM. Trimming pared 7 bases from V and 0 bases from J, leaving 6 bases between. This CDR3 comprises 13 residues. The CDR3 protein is CASTTPNTGELFF. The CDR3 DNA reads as TGTGCCAGCACAACCCCGAACACCGGGGAGCTGTTTTTT.

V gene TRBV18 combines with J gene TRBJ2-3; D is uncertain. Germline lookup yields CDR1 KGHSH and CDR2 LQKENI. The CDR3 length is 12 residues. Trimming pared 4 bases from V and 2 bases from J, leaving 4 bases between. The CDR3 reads CASSLFTDTQYF. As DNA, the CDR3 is TGTGCCAGCTCACTATTCACAGATACGCAGTATTTT.

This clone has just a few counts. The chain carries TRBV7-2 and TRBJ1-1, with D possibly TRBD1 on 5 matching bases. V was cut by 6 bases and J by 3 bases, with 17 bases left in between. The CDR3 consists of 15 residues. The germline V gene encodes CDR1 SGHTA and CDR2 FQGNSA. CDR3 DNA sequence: TGTGCCAGCAGTTACGGAGGGGCAGGATACACTGAAGCTTTCTTT. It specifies CASSYGGAGYTEAFF.

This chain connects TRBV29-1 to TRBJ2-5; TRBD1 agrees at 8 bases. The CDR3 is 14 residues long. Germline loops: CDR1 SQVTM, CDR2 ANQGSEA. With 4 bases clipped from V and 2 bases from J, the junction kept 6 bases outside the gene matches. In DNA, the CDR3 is TGCAGCGTTGTGCAGGGGGCTCTACAAGAGACCCAGTACTTC. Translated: CSVVQGALQETQYF.

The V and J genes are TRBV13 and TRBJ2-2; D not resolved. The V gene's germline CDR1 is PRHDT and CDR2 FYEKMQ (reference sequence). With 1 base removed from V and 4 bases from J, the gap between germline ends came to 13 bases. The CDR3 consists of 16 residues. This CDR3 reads CASSLAYNGVTGELFF. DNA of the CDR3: TGTGCCAGCAGCTTAGCATACAACGGAGTCACCGGGGAGCTGTTTTTT. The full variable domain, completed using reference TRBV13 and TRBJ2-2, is AAGVIQSPRHLIKEKRETATLKCYPIPRHDTVYWYQQGPGQDPQFLISFYEKMQSDKGSIPDRFSAQQFSDYHSELNMSSLELGDSALYFCASSLAYNGVTGELFFGEGSRLTVL.

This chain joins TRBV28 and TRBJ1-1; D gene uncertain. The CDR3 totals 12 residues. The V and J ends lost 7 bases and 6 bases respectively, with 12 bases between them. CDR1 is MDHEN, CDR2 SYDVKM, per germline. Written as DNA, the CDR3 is TGTGCCAGCACAAGTAGTTCGGCTGAAGCTTTCTTT. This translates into CASTSSSAEAFF.

The CDR3 sequence is CASSHITTVGNTIYF. The CDR3 nucleotides read TGTGCCAGCAGCCACATCACAACAGTAGGAAACACCATATATTTT. The rearrangement uses TRBV4-2 and TRBJ1-3, with no clear D. Trimming removed 3 bases from V and 4 bases from J, with 13 bases in between. Germline V gene data show CDR1 as LGHNA and CDR2 as YNFKEQ. The CDR3 sequence is 15 residues long.

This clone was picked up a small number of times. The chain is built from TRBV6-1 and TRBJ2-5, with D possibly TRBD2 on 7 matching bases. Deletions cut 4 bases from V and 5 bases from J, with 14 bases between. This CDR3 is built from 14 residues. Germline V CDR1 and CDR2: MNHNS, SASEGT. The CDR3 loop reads CASSGGGGGETQYF. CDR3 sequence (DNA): TGTGCCAGCAGTGGAGGGGGGGGCGGGGAGACCCAGTACTTC.

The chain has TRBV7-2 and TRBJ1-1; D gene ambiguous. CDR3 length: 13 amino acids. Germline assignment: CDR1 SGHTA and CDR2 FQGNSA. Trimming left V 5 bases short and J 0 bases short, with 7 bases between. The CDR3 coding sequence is TGTGCCAGCAGCACCGGCATGAACACTGAAGCTTTCTTT. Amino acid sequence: CASSTGMNTEAFF.

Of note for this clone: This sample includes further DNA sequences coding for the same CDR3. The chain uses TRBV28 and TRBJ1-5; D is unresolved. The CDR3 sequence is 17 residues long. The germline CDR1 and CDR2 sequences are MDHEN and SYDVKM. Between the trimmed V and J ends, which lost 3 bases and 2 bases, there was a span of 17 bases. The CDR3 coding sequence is TGTGCCAGCAGTTTTCGCTCTAGGGCGAGGGGCAATCAGCCCCAGCATTTT. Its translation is CASSFRSRARGNQPQHF.

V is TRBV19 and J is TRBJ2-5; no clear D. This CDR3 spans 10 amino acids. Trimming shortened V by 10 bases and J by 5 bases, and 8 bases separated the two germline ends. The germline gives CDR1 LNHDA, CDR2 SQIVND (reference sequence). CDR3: CATKGETQYF. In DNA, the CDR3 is TGTGCCACCAAAGGGGAGACCCAGTACTTC. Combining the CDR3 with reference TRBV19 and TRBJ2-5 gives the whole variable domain DGGITQSPKYLFRKEGQNVTLSCEQNLNHDAMYWYRQDPGQGLRLIYYSQIVNDFQKGDIAEGYSVSREKKESFPLTVTSAQKNPTAFYLCATKGETQYFGPGTRLLVL.

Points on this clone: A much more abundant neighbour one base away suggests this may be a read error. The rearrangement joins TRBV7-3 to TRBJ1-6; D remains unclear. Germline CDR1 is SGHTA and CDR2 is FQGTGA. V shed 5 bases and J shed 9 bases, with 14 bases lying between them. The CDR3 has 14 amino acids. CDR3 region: CASSTGVGGSPLHF. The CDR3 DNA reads TGTGCCAGCAGCACCGGAGTTGGCGGTTCACCCCTCCACTTT. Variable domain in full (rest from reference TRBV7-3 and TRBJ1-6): GAGVSQTPSNKVTEKGKYVELRCDPISGHTALYWYRQSLGQGPEFLIYFQGTGAADDSGLPNDRFFAVRPEGSVSTLKIQRTERGDSAVYLCASSTGVGGSPLHFGNGTRLTVT.

CDR3 bases: TGTGCCAGCAGCTTGCGGCAATTCCAAGAGACCCAGTACTTC. Protein sequence: CASSLRQFQETQYF. This chain uses TRBV5-8 with TRBJ2-5; D is undetermined. The length of the CDR3 is 14 residues. The germline gives CDR1 SGHTS, CDR2 YDEGEE. The V end was cut by 1 base, the J end by 1 base, with 8 bases between.

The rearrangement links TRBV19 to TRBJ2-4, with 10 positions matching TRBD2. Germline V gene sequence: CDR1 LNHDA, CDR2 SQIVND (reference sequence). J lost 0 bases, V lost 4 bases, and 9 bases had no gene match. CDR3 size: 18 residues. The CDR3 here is CASSTRTSGLLAKNIQYF. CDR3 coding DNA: TGTGCCAGTAGTACCCGGACTAGCGGTTTACTAGCCAAAAACATTCAGTACTTC.